A selection of T cell receptor beta chains follows, all from one sample in a study of OX40 agonist ivuxolimab in advanced cancers. Some clones are missing from TCRdb's copy, which holds only in-frame ones; the method was immunoSEQ multiplex PCR. This table has some 100,000 clones, around 84% appearing once. Here the sequenced sample was CD4+ or CD8+ T cells sorted from blood, taken in a trial of the OX40 agonist ivuxolimab. These receptor sequences come from an adult with an advanced solid tumor such as melanoma, head and neck, liver or kidney cancer. Both conserved end residues are part of each CDR3. The order of the fields is J gene, V gene, clone size, D gene, CDR3 protein, CDR3 DNA. A D gene is named only where the DNA matches it firmly. Some rows mark clone size as missing; the rest say once, few, many or name a class of expanded clone.

j_call: TRBJ2-1
v_call: TRBV15
clone_size: .
d_call: TRBD1
cdr3_aa: CATSDLGQGVYNEQFF
cdr3_nt: TGTGCCACCAGCGACCTGGGACAGGGGGTCTACAATGAGCAGTTCTTC

j_call: TRBJ1-3
v_call: TRBV18
clone_size: .
d_call: TRBD1
cdr3_aa: CASSPGTGTGNTIYF
cdr3_nt: TGTGCCAGCTCACCAGGGACAGGGACTGGAAACACCATATATTTT

j_call: TRBJ1-6
v_call: TRBV19
clone_size: .
d_call: TRBD1
cdr3_aa: CASSPRQGIGSSPLHF
cdr3_nt: TGTGCCAGTAGTCCACGACAGGGTATAGGGTCTTCACCCCTCCACTTT

j_call: TRBJ2-5
v_call: TRBV21-1
clone_size: .
d_call: .
cdr3_aa: CASRQGGVETQYF
cdr3_nt: TGTGCCAGCCGACAGGGTGGGGTGGAGACCCAGTACTTC

j_call: TRBJ2-1
v_call: TRBV5-6
clone_size: .
d_call: TRBD1
cdr3_aa: CASSSDRGFVNEQFF
cdr3_nt: TGTGCCAGCAGCTCGGACAGGGGGTTCGTAAATGAGCAGTTCTTC

j_call: TRBJ2-1
v_call: TRBV6-1
clone_size: few
d_call: .
cdr3_aa: CASSGYGDNEQFF
cdr3_nt: TGTGCCAGCAGTGGCTACGGGGACAATGAGCAGTTCTTC

j_call: TRBJ1-1
v_call: TRBV13
clone_size: .
d_call: .
cdr3_aa: CASSPRFSEAFF
cdr3_nt: TGTGCCAGCAGCCCACGATTCTCTGAAGCTTTCTTT

j_call: TRBJ2-7
v_call: TRBV27
clone_size: .
d_call: TRBD2
cdr3_aa: CASRALAGAGEQYF
cdr3_nt: TGTGCCAGCAGGGCACTAGCGGGAGCAGGCGAGCAGTACTTC

j_call: TRBJ1-1
v_call: TRBV6-5
clone_size: .
d_call: .
cdr3_aa: CASSYNRPPEAFF
cdr3_nt: TGTGCCAGCAGTTACAATCGACCTCCTGAAGCTTTCTTT

j_call: TRBJ1-1
v_call: TRBV9
clone_size: once
d_call: .
cdr3_aa: CASSVEPGGKNTEAFF
cdr3_nt: TGTGCCAGCAGCGTCGAACCTGGCGGAAAGAACACTGAAGCTTTCTTT

j_call: TRBJ2-7
v_call: TRBV7-2
clone_size: .
d_call: TRBD1
cdr3_aa: CASSLVGDRGYEQYF
cdr3_nt: TGTGCCAGCAGCTTAGTTGGGGACAGGGGGTACGAGCAGTACTTC

j_call: TRBJ1-3
v_call: TRBV19
clone_size: .
d_call: .
cdr3_aa: CASSIFGPGNTIYF
cdr3_nt: TGTGCCAGTAGTATATTCGGACCTGGAAACACCATATATTTT

j_call: TRBJ1-3
v_call: TRBV12-5
clone_size: few
d_call: .
cdr3_aa: CASGLTGGNTIYF
cdr3_nt: TGTGCTAGTGGTTTGACGGGGGGAAACACCATATATTTT

j_call: TRBJ2-3
v_call: TRBV5-1
clone_size: .
d_call: .
cdr3_aa: CASSRVALGDTQYF
cdr3_nt: TGCGCCAGCAGTAGGGTAGCGTTGGGAGATACGCAGTATTTT

j_call: TRBJ2-1
v_call: TRBV28
clone_size: .
d_call: TRBD2
cdr3_aa: CASSGAASGRANEQFF
cdr3_nt: TGTGCCAGCAGTGGGGCGGCTAGCGGGAGGGCAAATGAGCAGTTCTTC

j_call: TRBJ2-5
v_call: TRBV2
clone_size: few
d_call: .
cdr3_aa: CASSESGVRETQYF
cdr3_nt: TGTGCCAGCAGTGAATCGGGAGTCCGGGAGACCCAGTACTTC

j_call: TRBJ1-5
v_call: TRBV19
clone_size: .
d_call: .
cdr3_aa: CASKRAGRFNQPQHF
cdr3_nt: TGTGCCAGTAAGAGGGCGGGGCGATTCAATCAGCCCCAGCATTTT

j_call: TRBJ2-3
v_call: TRBV28
clone_size: once
d_call: TRBD2
cdr3_aa: CASSKPASGSTDTQYF
cdr3_nt: TGTGCCAGCAGTAAACCGGCTAGCGGGAGCACAGATACGCAGTATTTT

j_call: TRBJ2-7
v_call: TRBV9
clone_size: once
d_call: TRBD1
cdr3_aa: CASSGRDRGINEQYF
cdr3_nt: TGTGCCAGCAGCGGGCGGGACAGGGGGATAAACGAGCAGTACTTC

j_call: TRBJ1-5
v_call: TRBV18
clone_size: once
d_call: TRBD1
cdr3_aa: CASSPTGGNNQPQHF
cdr3_nt: TGTGCCAGCTCCCCCACAGGGGGCAACAATCAGCCCCAGCATTTT

j_call: TRBJ2-1
v_call: TRBV5-1
clone_size: .
d_call: .
cdr3_aa: CASSLAAGSWNEQFF
cdr3_nt: TGCGCCAGCAGCTTGGCGGCAGGGAGTTGGAATGAGCAGTTCTTC

j_call: TRBJ2-4
v_call: TRBV11-2
clone_size: .
d_call: .
cdr3_aa: CASSLQRGTKNIQYF
cdr3_nt: TGTGCCAGCAGCCTCCAGAGGGGAACCAAAAACATTCAGTACTTC

j_call: TRBJ2-5
v_call: TRBV7-9
clone_size: once
d_call: .
cdr3_aa: CASSLISGETQYF
cdr3_nt: TGTGCCAGCAGCTTAATAAGTGGAGAGACCCAGTACTTC

j_call: TRBJ2-7
v_call: TRBV5-1
clone_size: .
d_call: TRBD1
cdr3_aa: CASSLPAGGFPGEQYF
cdr3_nt: TGCGCCAGCAGCTTGCCGGCAGGGGGCTTCCCTGGCGAGCAGTACTTC

j_call: TRBJ2-1
v_call: TRBV10-1
clone_size: .
d_call: TRBD2
cdr3_aa: CASSEGGLAGSNEQFF
cdr3_nt: TGCGCCAGCAGTGAGGGGGGACTAGCCGGCTCAAATGAGCAGTTCTTC

j_call: TRBJ2-5
v_call: TRBV6-5
clone_size: .
d_call: TRBD2
cdr3_aa: CASSYLGSGEQETQYF
cdr3_nt: TGTGCCAGCAGTTATCTAGGTAGCGGGGAACAAGAGACCCAGTACTTC

j_call: TRBJ2-7
v_call: TRBV5-4
clone_size: .
d_call: TRBD2
cdr3_aa: CASSLLGSRASGIPYEQYF
cdr3_nt: TGTGCCAGCAGCTTGCTTGGCTCCCGAGCTAGCGGGATACCTTACGAGCAGTACTTC

j_call: TRBJ2-7
v_call: TRBV18
clone_size: .
d_call: TRBD1
cdr3_aa: CASSSGTGGPVGYEQYF
cdr3_nt: TGTGCCAGCTCATCCGGGACAGGGGGCCCCGTAGGGTACGAGCAGTACTTC

j_call: TRBJ1-1
v_call: TRBV18
clone_size: .
d_call: .
cdr3_aa: CASSPGTSGEAFF
cdr3_nt: TGTGCCAGCTCACCCGGGACAAGCGGAGAAGCTTTCTTT

j_call: TRBJ2-7
v_call: TRBV6-1
clone_size: .
d_call: TRBD2
cdr3_aa: CASSRGLAGVDEQYF
cdr3_nt: TGTGCCAGCAGCCGCGGACTAGCGGGAGTCGATGAGCAGTACTTC

j_call: TRBJ2-7
v_call: TRBV27
clone_size: .
d_call: .
cdr3_aa: CASSPSSVESYEQYF
cdr3_nt: TGTGCCAGCAGTCCCTCGAGCGTAGAGTCCTACGAGCAGTACTTC

j_call: TRBJ1-1
v_call: TRBV6-5
clone_size: few
d_call: .
cdr3_aa: CASSPIMNTEAFF
cdr3_nt: TGTGCCAGCAGCCCCATCATGAACACTGAAGCTTTCTTT

j_call: TRBJ2-3
v_call: TRBV10-3
clone_size: .
d_call: .
cdr3_aa: CAISVREGDTQYF
cdr3_nt: TGTGCCATCAGTGTCCGGGAAGGAGATACGCAGTATTTT

j_call: TRBJ2-1
v_call: TRBV20-1
clone_size: .
d_call: .
cdr3_aa: CSARDSNEQFF
cdr3_nt: TGCAGTGCTAGAGATTCCAATGAGCAGTTCTTC

j_call: TRBJ2-5
v_call: TRBV7-2
clone_size: .
d_call: .
cdr3_aa: CASSFVRSGTQYF
cdr3_nt: TGTGCCAGCAGCTTTGTCCGAAGTGGGACCCAGTACTTC

j_call: TRBJ2-7
v_call: TRBV15
clone_size: .
d_call: .
cdr3_aa: CATSRDSHLPEQYF
cdr3_nt: TGTGCCACCAGCAGAGATAGTCACCTGCCCGAGCAGTACTTC

j_call: TRBJ2-3
v_call: TRBV11-3
clone_size: .
d_call: TRBD1
cdr3_aa: CASSTGTGASTDTQYF
cdr3_nt: TGTGCCAGCAGTACGGGGACAGGGGCTTCAACAGATACGCAGTATTTT

j_call: TRBJ2-1
v_call: TRBV7-9
clone_size: .
d_call: .
cdr3_aa: CASSPLGGRTYNEQFF
cdr3_nt: TGTGCCAGCAGCCCCCTAGGTGGGAGGACCTACAATGAGCAGTTCTTC

j_call: TRBJ2-3
v_call: TRBV18
clone_size: few
d_call: TRBD2
cdr3_aa: CASSPSAGDTDTQYF
cdr3_nt: TGTGCCAGCTCACCCTCGGCGGGAGACACAGATACGCAGTATTTT

j_call: TRBJ1-1
v_call: TRBV30
clone_size: few
d_call: .
cdr3_aa: CAWGGESEAFF
cdr3_nt: TGTGCCTGGGGGGGAGAGAGTGAAGCTTTCTTT

j_call: TRBJ1-2
v_call: TRBV19
clone_size: .
d_call: .
cdr3_aa: CASSTGRTYGYTF
cdr3_nt: TGTGCCAGTAGCACAGGGCGTACCTATGGCTACACCTTC

j_call: TRBJ2-7
v_call: TRBV11-3
clone_size: .
d_call: TRBD1
cdr3_aa: CASSFGTGGFGGRSNEQYF
cdr3_nt: TGTGCCAGCAGCTTCGGGACAGGGGGCTTCGGCGGGAGGTCCAACGAGCAGTACTTC

j_call: TRBJ2-7
v_call: TRBV18
clone_size: .
d_call: .
cdr3_aa: CASSPNHGDHEQYF
cdr3_nt: TGTGCCAGCTCACCAAACCACGGTGATCACGAGCAGTACTTC

j_call: TRBJ2-4
v_call: TRBV11-3
clone_size: .
d_call: .
cdr3_aa: CASSLTDREGNIQYF
cdr3_nt: TGTGCCAGCAGCTTAACTGACAGGGAGGGAAACATTCAGTACTTC

j_call: TRBJ2-3
v_call: TRBV2
clone_size: .
d_call: TRBD1
cdr3_aa: CASTQGTDTQYF
cdr3_nt: TGTGCCAGCACACAGGGGACAGATACGCAGTATTTT

j_call: TRBJ2-6
v_call: TRBV5-4
clone_size: .
d_call: .
cdr3_aa: CASSPYYSGANVLTF
cdr3_nt: TGTGCCAGCAGCCCCTACTACTCTGGGGCCAACGTCCTGACTTTC

j_call: TRBJ2-5
v_call: TRBV6-5
clone_size: .
d_call: TRBD2
cdr3_aa: CASSGLAGGQETQYF
cdr3_nt: TGTGCCAGCAGTGGACTAGCGGGGGGCCAAGAGACCCAGTACTTC

j_call: TRBJ2-7
v_call: TRBV27
clone_size: .
d_call: .
cdr3_aa: CARSRGLLFYEQYF
cdr3_nt: TGTGCCAGGTCCCGGGGGCTCCTTTTCTACGAGCAGTACTTC

j_call: TRBJ2-1
v_call: TRBV29-1
clone_size: once
d_call: TRBD2
cdr3_aa: CSVDLIAGLNEQFF
cdr3_nt: TGCAGCGTTGATCTTATAGCGGGATTGAATGAGCAGTTCTTC

j_call: TRBJ2-1
v_call: TRBV9
clone_size: .
d_call: .
cdr3_aa: CASSVTARVHEQFF
cdr3_nt: TGTGCCAGCAGCGTGACAGCGAGGGTTCATGAGCAGTTCTTC

j_call: TRBJ1-2
v_call: TRBV30
clone_size: .
d_call: .
cdr3_aa: CAWKTSGEDGYTF
cdr3_nt: TGTGCCTGGAAAACTTCAGGGGAGGATGGCTACACCTTC

j_call: TRBJ2-1
v_call: TRBV11-3
clone_size: .
d_call: .
cdr3_aa: CASSLVGDGPYNEQFF
cdr3_nt: TGTGCCAGCAGCTTAGTCGGGGACGGTCCCTACAATGAGCAGTTCTTC

j_call: TRBJ1-4
v_call: TRBV5-4
clone_size: .
d_call: .
cdr3_aa: CASSDTGTSKLFF
cdr3_nt: TGTGCCAGCAGCGACACCGGGACCTCAAAACTGTTTTTT

j_call: TRBJ2-2
v_call: TRBV6-1
clone_size: few
d_call: .
cdr3_aa: CASSDWPSGTGELFF
cdr3_nt: TGTGCCAGCAGTGATTGGCCCTCTGGGACCGGGGAGCTGTTTTTT

j_call: TRBJ2-7
v_call: TRBV18
clone_size: .
d_call: .
cdr3_aa: CASSPNQGEGYEQYF
cdr3_nt: TGTGCCAGCTCACCGAACCAGGGAGAGGGGTACGAGCAGTACTTC